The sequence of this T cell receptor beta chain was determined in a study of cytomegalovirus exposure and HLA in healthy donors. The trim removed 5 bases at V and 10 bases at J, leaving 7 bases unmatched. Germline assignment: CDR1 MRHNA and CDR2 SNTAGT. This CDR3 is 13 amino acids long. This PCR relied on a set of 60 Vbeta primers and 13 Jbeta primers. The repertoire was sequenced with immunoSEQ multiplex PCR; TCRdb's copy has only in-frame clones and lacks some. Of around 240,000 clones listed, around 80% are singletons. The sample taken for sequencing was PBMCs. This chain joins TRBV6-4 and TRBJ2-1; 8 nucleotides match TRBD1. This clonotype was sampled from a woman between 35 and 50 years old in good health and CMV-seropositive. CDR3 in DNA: TGTGCCAGCAGTTCTCAGGGGGCGATGGAGCAGTTCTTC. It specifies CASSSQGAMEQFF.